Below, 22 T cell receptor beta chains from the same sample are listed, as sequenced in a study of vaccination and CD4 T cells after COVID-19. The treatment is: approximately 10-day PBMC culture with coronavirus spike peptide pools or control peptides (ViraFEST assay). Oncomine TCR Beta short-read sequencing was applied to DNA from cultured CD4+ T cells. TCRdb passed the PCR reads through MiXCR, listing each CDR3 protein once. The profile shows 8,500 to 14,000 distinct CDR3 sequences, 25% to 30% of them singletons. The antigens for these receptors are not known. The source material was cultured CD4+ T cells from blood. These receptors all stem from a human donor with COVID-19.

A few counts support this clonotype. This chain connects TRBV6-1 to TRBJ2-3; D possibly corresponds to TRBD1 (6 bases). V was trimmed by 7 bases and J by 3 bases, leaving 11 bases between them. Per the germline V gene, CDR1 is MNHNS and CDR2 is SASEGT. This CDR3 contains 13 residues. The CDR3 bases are TGTGCCAGCACTAAACAGGGTACAGATACGCAGTATTTT. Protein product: CASTKQGTDTQYF.

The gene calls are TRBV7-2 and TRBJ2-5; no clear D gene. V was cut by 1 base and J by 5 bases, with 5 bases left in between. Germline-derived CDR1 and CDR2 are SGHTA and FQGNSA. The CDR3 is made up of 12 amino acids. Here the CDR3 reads CASSLGRETQYF. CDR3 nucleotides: TGTGCCAGCAGCTTAGGCAGGGAGACCCAGTACTTC.

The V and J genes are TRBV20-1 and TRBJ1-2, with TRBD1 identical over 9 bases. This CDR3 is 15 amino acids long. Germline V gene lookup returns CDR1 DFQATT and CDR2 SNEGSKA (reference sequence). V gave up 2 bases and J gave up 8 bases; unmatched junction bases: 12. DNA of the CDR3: TGCAGTGCTAGACCGCCGGGACAGGGTTTGGGGGGCTACACCTTC. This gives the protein CSARPPGQGLGGYTF.

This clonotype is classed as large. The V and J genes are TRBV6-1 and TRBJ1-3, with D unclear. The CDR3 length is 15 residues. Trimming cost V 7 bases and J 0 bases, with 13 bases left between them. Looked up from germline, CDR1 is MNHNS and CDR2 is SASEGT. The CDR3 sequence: CASKQSYSSGNTIYF. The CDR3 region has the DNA TGTGCCAGCAAGCAGTCTTATAGCTCTGGAAACACCATATATTTT.

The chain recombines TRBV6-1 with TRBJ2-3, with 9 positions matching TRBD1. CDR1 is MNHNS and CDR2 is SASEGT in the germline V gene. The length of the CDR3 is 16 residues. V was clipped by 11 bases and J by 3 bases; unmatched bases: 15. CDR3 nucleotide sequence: TGTGCCGTTAATAGGGGGGGACAGGGACTGACAGATACGCAGTATTTT. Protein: CAVNRGGQGLTDTQYF.

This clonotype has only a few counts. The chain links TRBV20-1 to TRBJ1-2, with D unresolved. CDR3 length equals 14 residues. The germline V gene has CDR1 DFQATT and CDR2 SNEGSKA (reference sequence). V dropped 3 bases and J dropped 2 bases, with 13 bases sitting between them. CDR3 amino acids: CSASPPAANYGYTF. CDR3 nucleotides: TGCAGTGCTAGCCCCCCGGCAGCCAACTATGGCTACACCTTC.

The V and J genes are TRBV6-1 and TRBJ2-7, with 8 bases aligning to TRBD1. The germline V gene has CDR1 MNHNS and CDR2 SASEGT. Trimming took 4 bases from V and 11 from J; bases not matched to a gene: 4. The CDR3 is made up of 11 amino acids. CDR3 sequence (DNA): TGTGCCAGCAGTGGGAACAGGGGGAAGTACTTC. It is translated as CASSGNRGKYF.

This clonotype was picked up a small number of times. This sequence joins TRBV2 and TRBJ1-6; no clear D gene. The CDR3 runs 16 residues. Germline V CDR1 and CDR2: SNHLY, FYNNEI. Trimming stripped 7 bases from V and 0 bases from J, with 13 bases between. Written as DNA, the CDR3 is TGTGCCAGCAAGGGCCCAGTAAGCTCCTATAATTCACCCCTCCACTTT. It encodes CASKGPVSSYNSPLHF.

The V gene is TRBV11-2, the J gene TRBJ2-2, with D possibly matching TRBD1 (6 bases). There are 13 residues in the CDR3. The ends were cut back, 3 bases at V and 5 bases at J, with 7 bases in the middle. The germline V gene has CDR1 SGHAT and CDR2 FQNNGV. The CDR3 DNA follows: TGTGCCAGCAGCTTTAGGGGGACCGGGGAGCTGTTTTTT. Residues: CASSFRGTGELFF.

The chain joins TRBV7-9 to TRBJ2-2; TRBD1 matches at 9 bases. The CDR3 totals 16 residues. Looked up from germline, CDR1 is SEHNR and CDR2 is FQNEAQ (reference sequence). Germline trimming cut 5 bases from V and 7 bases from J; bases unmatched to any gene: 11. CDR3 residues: CASSPPGQGFSGELFF. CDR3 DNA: TGTGCCAGCAGCCCTCCGGGACAGGGTTTTAGCGGGGAGCTGTTTTTT.

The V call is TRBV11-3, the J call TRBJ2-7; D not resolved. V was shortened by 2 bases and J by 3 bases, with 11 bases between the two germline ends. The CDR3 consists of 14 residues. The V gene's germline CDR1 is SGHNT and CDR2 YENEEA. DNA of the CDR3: TGTGCCAGCAGCTTATCTTCAGAGGACTACGAGCAGTACTTC. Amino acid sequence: CASSLSSEDYEQYF.

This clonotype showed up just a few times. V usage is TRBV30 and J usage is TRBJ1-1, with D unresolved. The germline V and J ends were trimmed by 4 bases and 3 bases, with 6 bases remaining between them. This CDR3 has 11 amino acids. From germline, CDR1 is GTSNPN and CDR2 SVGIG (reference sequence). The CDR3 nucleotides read TGTGCCTGGAATGGATACACTGAAGCTTTCTTT. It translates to CAWNGYTEAFF.

The CDR3 nucleotides are TGTGCCAGCAGCCCGGACCAACGCAGGGGGGGTCAGCCCCAGCATTTT. This gives the protein CASSPDQRRGGQPQHF. This sequence joins TRBV7-2 and TRBJ1-5; 7 nucleotides line up with TRBD1. With V trimmed by 5 bases and J by 6 bases, 13 bases remained unmatched. CDR1 and CDR2 (germline): SGHTA, FQGNSA. The CDR3 runs 16 residues.

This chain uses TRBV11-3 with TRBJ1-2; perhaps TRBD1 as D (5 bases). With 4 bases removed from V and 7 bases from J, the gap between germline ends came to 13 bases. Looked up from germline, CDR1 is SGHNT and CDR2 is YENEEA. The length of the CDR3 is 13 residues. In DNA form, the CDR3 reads TGTGCCAGCAGCTCGGGCGCTCAGGGTGGCTACACCTTC. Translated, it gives CASSSGAQGGYTF.

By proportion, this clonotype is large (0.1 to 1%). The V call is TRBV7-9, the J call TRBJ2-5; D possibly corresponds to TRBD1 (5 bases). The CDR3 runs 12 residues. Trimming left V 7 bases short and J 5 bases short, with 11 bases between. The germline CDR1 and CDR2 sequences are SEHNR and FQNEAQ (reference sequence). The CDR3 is CASTKGAETQYF. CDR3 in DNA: TGTGCCAGCACGAAAGGGGCGGAGACCCAGTACTTC.

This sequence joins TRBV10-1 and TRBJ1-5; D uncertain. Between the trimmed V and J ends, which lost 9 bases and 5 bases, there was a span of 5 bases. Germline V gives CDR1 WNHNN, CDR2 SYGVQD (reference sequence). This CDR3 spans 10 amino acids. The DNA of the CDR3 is TGCGCCAGTCCACATCAGCCCCAGCATTTT. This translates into CASPHQPQHF.

The DNA of the CDR3 is TGCAGTGCTAGGCGGACAGGGGGGACAGATACGCAGTATTTT. Protein sequence: CSARRTGGTDTQYF. V is TRBV20-1 and J is TRBJ2-3, with 10 nucleotides matching TRBD1. Trimming at V came to 3 bases and at J to 3 bases, leaving 3 bases not matched to a gene. Per germline, CDR1 DFQATT and CDR2 SNEGSKA (reference sequence). The CDR3 runs 14 residues.

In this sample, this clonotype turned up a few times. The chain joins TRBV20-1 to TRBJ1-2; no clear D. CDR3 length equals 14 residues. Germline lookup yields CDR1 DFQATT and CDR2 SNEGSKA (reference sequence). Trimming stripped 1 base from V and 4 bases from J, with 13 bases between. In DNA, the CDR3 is TGCAGTGCTAGAGCAGGAAACCTCGGCTATGGCTACACCTTC. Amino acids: CSARAGNLGYGYTF.

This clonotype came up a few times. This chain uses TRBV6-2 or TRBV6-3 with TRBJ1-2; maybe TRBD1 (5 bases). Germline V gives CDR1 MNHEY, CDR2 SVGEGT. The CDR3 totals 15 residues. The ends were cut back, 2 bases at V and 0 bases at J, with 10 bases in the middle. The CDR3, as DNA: TGTGCCAGCAGTTACGGGGGTCGGCCTAACTATGGCTACACCTTC. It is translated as CASSYGGRPNYGYTF.

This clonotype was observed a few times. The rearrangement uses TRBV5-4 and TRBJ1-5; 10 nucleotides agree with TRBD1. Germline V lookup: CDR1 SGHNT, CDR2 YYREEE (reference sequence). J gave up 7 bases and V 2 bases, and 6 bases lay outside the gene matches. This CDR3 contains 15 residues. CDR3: CASSFYGQGGQPQHF. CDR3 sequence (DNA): TGTGCCAGCAGCTTCTACGGACAGGGGGGGCAGCCCCAGCATTTT.

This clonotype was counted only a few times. CDR3 region: CSAGTSGVSVEQFF. The CDR3 DNA follows: TGCAGTGCGGGGACTAGCGGGGTGTCTGTTGAGCAGTTCTTC. V gene TRBV20-1 combines with J gene TRBJ2-1, with TRBD2 identical over 13 bases. V was pared by 6 bases and J by 9 bases, with 8 bases of the junction left unmatched. The CDR3 has 14 amino acids. Per germline, CDR1 DFQATT and CDR2 SNEGSKA (reference sequence).

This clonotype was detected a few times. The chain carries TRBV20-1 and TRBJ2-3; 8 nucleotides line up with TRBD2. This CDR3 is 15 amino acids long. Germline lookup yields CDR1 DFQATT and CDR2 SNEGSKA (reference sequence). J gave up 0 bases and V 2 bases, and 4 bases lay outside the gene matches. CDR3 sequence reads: CSARWRGASTDTQYF. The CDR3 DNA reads TGCAGTGCTAGATGGCGGGGGGCGAGCACAGATACGCAGTATTTT.